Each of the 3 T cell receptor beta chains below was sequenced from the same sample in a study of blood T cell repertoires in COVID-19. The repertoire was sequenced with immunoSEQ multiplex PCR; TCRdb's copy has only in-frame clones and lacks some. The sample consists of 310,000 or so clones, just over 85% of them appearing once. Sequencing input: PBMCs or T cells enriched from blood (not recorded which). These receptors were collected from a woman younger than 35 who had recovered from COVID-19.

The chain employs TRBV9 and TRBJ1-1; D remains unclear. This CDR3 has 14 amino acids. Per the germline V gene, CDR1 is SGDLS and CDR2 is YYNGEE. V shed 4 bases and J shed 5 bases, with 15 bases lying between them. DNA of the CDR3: TGTGCCAGCAGCCCCGAGGGAGGAGGGACTGAAGCTTTCTTT. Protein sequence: CASSPEGGGTEAFF.

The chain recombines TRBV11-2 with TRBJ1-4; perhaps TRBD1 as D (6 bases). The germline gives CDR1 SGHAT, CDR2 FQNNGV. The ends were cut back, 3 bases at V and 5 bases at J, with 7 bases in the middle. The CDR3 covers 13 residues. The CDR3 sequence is CASSFGQNEKLFF. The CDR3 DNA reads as TGTGCCAGCAGCTTCGGACAGAATGAAAAACTGTTTTTT.

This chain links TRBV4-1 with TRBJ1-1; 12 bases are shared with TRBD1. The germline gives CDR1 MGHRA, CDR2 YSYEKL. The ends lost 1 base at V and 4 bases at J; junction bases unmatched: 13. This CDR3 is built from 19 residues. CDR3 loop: CASSQVSPGQGAGGTEAFF. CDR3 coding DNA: TGCGCCAGCAGCCAAGTTAGCCCGGGACAGGGGGCAGGTGGCACTGAAGCTTTCTTT.